The 21 T cell receptor beta chains in this list originate from one sample, sequenced in a study of vaccination effects on CD4 cells after COVID-19. Libraries were prepared by immunoSEQ multiplex PCR; TCRdb keeps only in-frame clonotypes and omits some of them. The top ten clones hold 3% of a sample with around 37,000 clones, under 85% of them seen once. Isolating CD4+ T cells followed about 10 days of culture. Their target antigens are unknown. Sample: CD4+ T cells from PBMCs cultured without peptide, taken before COVID-19 vaccination. The receptors were gathered from a human donor who received a COVID-19 vaccine.

J is TRBJ1-1 and V is TRBV29-1, with D tentatively TRBD1 (5 bases). The CDR3 loop spans 15 amino acids. Germline lookup yields CDR1 SQVTM and CDR2 ANQGSEA. Deletions cut 4 bases from V and 1 base from J, with 16 bases between. The CDR3 bases are TGCAGCGTTGGGAGCGGGGGGAGACCGAACACTGAAGCTTTCTTT. Protein sequence: CSVGSGGRPNTEAFF.

J is TRBJ1-1 and V is TRBV10-3, with 9 bases fitting TRBD1. With V trimmed by 2 bases and J by 4 bases, 5 bases remained unmatched. The CDR3 covers 15 residues. Germline V CDR1 and CDR2: ENHRY, SYGVKD. The CDR3 loop reads CAISEHRGPGTEAFF. Here the CDR3 DNA reads TGTGCCATCAGTGAGCACAGGGGGCCCGGCACTGAAGCTTTCTTT.

The rearrangement uses TRBV18 and TRBJ2-7; D is unresolved. The V and J ends lost 2 bases and 3 bases respectively, with 5 bases between them. The germline V gene encodes CDR1 KGHSH and CDR2 LQKENI. This CDR3 has 12 amino acids. The CDR3 region has the DNA TGTGCCAGCTCACCATCCCACTACGAGCAGTACTTC. Translation: CASSPSHYEQYF.

This rearrangement joins TRBV19 to TRBJ2-7, with D unresolved. This CDR3 contains 14 residues. The germline V and J ends were trimmed by 5 bases and 0 bases, with 11 bases remaining between them. CDR1 is LNHDA, CDR2 SQIVND, per germline (reference sequence). Here the CDR3 DNA reads TGTGCCAGTAGTCCCACAGTCCCCTCCTACGAGCAGTACTTC. It encodes CASSPTVPSYEQYF. Filled out from reference TRBV19 and TRBJ2-7, the complete variable domain reads DGGITQSPKYLFRKEGQNVTLSCEQNLNHDAMYWYRQDPGQGLRLIYYSQIVNDFQKGDIAEGYSVSREKKESFPLTVTSAQKNPTAFYLCASSPTVPSYEQYFGPGTRLTVT.

In its sample, this clone was seen a few times. The V call is TRBV7-2, the J call TRBJ1-6, with 7 bases aligning to TRBD1. With 1 base clipped from V and 5 bases from J, the junction kept 2 bases outside the gene matches. CDR1 and CDR2 (germline): SGHTA, FQGNSA. The CDR3 totals 15 residues. In DNA form, the CDR3 reads TGTGCCAGCAGCTTAGTTGGGACAGATAATTCACCCCTCCACTTT. Translated: CASSLVGTDNSPLHF.

The chain links TRBV6-5 to TRBJ2-2, with D possibly matching TRBD1 (5 bases). Trimming removed 6 bases at V and 0 bases at J, with 11 bases between. CDR3 length equals 15 residues. The V gene's germline CDR1 is MNHEY and CDR2 SVGAGI. CDR3 loop: CASRWGRANTGELFF. CDR3 nucleotide sequence: TGTGCCAGCAGATGGGGCAGGGCGAACACCGGGGAGCTGTTTTTT.

The chain has TRBV6-5 and TRBJ1-1; D gene unclear. Trimming took 5 bases from V and 0 from J, leaving 10 bases between them. The CDR3 runs to 14 residues. The V gene's germline CDR1 is MNHEY and CDR2 SVGAGI. Written as DNA, the CDR3 is TGTGCCAGCAGTAGTAGCCAGATGAACACTGAAGCTTTCTTT. It yields the protein CASSSSQMNTEAFF.

This clone was counted a few times. The J gene is TRBJ1-2, the V gene TRBV7-2; TRBD1 aligns across 7 bases. Trimming cost V 1 base and J 4 bases; bases outside gene matches: 6. CDR3 length equals 15 residues. CDR1 and CDR2 from the germline V gene are SGHTA and FQGNSA. CDR3 residues: CASSLEGQPFYGYTF. The CDR3 DNA reads TGTGCCAGCAGCTTAGAGGGACAGCCCTTCTATGGCTACACCTTC.

V gene TRBV5-1 combines with J gene TRBJ1-6, with D possibly matching TRBD1 (6 bases). This CDR3 region has 14 residues. V lost 4 bases and J lost 7, with 12 bases in between. Germline-derived CDR1 and CDR2 are SGHRS and YFSETQ. This CDR3 is CASSPQGINSPLHF. The CDR3 coding sequence is TGCGCCAGCAGCCCTCAGGGGATCAATTCACCCCTCCACTTT.

V and J are TRBV5-4 and TRBJ2-1; TRBD1 matches at 7 bases. The germline V gene encodes CDR1 SGHNT and CDR2 YYREEE (reference sequence). CDR3 size: 15 residues. V shed 3 bases and J 2 bases; nucleotides not matched to a gene: 5. The CDR3 DNA follows: TGTGCCAGCAGCTCCGGGACAGACCCCTACAATGAGCAGTTCTTC. Translation gives CASSSGTDPYNEQFF.

The genes are TRBV9 and TRBJ2-3; TRBD1 is a possible D gene (5 bases). V lost 4 bases and J lost 0, with 12 bases in between. From germline, CDR1 is SGDLS and CDR2 YYNGEE. This CDR3 spans 15 amino acids. CDR3 in DNA: TGTGCCAGCAGCCAAGGGGCAACAAGCACAGATACGCAGTATTTT. The encoded protein is CASSQGATSTDTQYF. Variable domain in full (rest from reference TRBV9 and TRBJ2-3): DSGVTQTPKHLITATGQRVTLRCSPRSGDLSVYWYQQSLDQGLQFLIQYYNGEERAKGNILERFSAQQFPDLHSELNLSSLELGDSALYFCASSQGATSTDTQYFGPGTRLTVL.

The chain recombines TRBV18 with TRBJ1-1; D call uncertain. The germline gives CDR1 KGHSH, CDR2 LQKENI. This CDR3 is built from 13 residues. The V gene lost 2 bases and the J gene lost 3 bases, with 7 bases spanning the gap. CDR3 nucleotides: TGTGCCAGCTCACCATCTGGGGACACTGAAGCTTTCTTT. Its translation is CASSPSGDTEAFF.

This clone appeared a few times. The gene calls are TRBV19 and TRBJ1-3, with 8 positions matching TRBD1. Germline CDR1 reads LNHDA; CDR2 reads SQIVND (reference sequence). The CDR3 has 14 amino acids. V shed 10 bases, J shed 0 bases, and the junction held 5 bases outside the gene matches. CDR3 coding DNA: TGTGCCACTACAGGGGGATCCTCTGGAAACACCATATATTTT. It is translated as CATTGGSSGNTIYF.

The J gene is TRBJ2-3, the V gene TRBV24-1; D ambiguous. The CDR3 sequence is 14 residues long. V lost 7 bases and J lost 0, with 10 bases in between. Germline values: CDR1 KGHDR, CDR2 SFDVKD. CDR3 sequence reads: CATSIDSSTDTQYF. DNA for the CDR3: TGTGCCACCAGCATTGACTCTAGCACAGATACGCAGTATTTT.

V is TRBV6-5 and J is TRBJ2-2, with 9 bases that match TRBD1. Germline assignment: CDR1 MNHEY and CDR2 SVGAGI. V dropped 11 bases and J dropped 5; count of bases not matched to a gene: 9. The CDR3 is 14 residues long. The CDR3 spells CAARQGGRTGELFF. CDR3 coding DNA: TGTGCCGCTCGACAGGGGGGGCGAACCGGGGAGCTGTTTTTT.

The chain links TRBV6-5 to TRBJ2-1; D is uncertain. The CDR3 has 13 amino acids. V was shortened by 6 bases and J by 4 bases, with 10 bases between the two germline ends. The germline CDR1 and CDR2 sequences are MNHEY and SVGAGI. The CDR3 DNA is TGTGCCAGCAGGTTTCAGGTGTACAATGAGCAGTTCTTC. This translates into CASRFQVYNEQFF.

This clone is a singleton in its sample. This chain connects TRBV7-2 to TRBJ2-1, with 13 bases lining up with TRBD2. The CDR3 is made up of 14 amino acids. Looked up from germline, CDR1 is SGHTA and CDR2 is FQGNSA. The trim removed 5 bases at V and 9 bases at J, leaving 4 bases unmatched. The CDR3 sequence is CASSIGLAGAEQFF. The CDR3 coding sequence is TGTGCCAGCAGCATCGGACTAGCGGGAGCTGAGCAGTTCTTC.

The genes are TRBV5-1 and TRBJ2-6, with TRBD1 matching over 7 bases. V was pared by 2 bases and J by 9 bases, with 2 bases of the junction left unmatched. Germline values: CDR1 SGHRS, CDR2 YFSETQ. The CDR3 is made up of 13 amino acids. CDR3 sequence: CASSFDRDNVLTF. CDR3 nucleotides: TGCGCCAGCAGCTTCGACAGGGACAACGTCCTGACTTTC.

The chain uses TRBV15 and TRBJ2-5; TRBD2 might be the D (6 bases). The V gene lost 1 base and the J gene lost 1 base, with 10 bases spanning the gap. The CDR3 extends over 15 amino acids. CDR1 is LNHNV and CDR2 is YYDKDF in the germline V gene (reference sequence). CDR3 region: CATSRGGLSQETQYF. CDR3 DNA sequence: TGTGCCACCAGCAGAGGTGGACTAAGCCAAGAGACCCAGTACTTC.

The chain uses TRBV6-2 or TRBV6-3 and TRBJ2-7, with a possible D match to TRBD1 (5 bases). This CDR3 comprises 17 residues. CDR1 MNHEY and CDR2 SVGEGT come from the germline V gene. The V end was cut by 0 bases, the J end by 3 bases, with 18 bases between. This chain's CDR3 is CASSYSFGAPLVYEQYF. In DNA, the CDR3 is TGTGCCAGCAGTTACTCGTTTGGGGCCCCACTGGTCTACGAGCAGTACTTC.

CDR3 in DNA: TGTGCCAGCAGCGTCTACAGCGATCAGCCCCAGCATTTT. It yields the protein CASSVYSDQPQHF. This rearrangement joins TRBV5-5 to TRBJ1-5; D is undetermined. From germline, CDR1 is SGHKS and CDR2 YYEKEE (reference sequence). This CDR3 comprises 13 residues. Trimming left V 4 bases short and J 5 bases short, with 10 bases between.